The T cell receptor beta chain described here comes from a study of shared clonotypes between healthy human individuals. Study results and limitations: Measured sharing among donors was expected to vary with sequencing depth.

Turning to this clone: Its target is not known.

Over several immunoSEQ plates, each subset's genomic DNA was distributed in even portions. Sequenced by immunoSEQ multiplex PCR; TCRdb stores in-frame clones only, minus some. Among 2 million to 2.5 million clones listed, around 93% were seen once. Sequenced input: naive CD4+ T cells from PBMCs. Indicated subset: CD45RA+ positively selected. This TCR was recovered from a man between 18 and 35 years old in good health. Some clones in this sample may be carry-over from other donors' samples.

This CDR3 reads CASSLRGRYTEAFF. CDR3 nucleotide sequence: TGTGCCAGCAGCCTCAGGGGGCGATACACTGAAGCTTTCTTT. The gene calls are TRBV7-3 and TRBJ1-1; 8 bases agree with TRBD1. The CDR3 has 14 residues. CDR1 and CDR2 from the germline V gene are SGHTA and FQGTGA. J was trimmed by 3 bases and V by 5 bases; bases with no gene match: 5.